The rows below give T cell receptor beta chains drawn from one sample of a study of blood T cell repertoires in COVID-19. This table comes from immunoSEQ multiplex PCR, and its TCRdb copy is limited to in-frame clones, with some not included. The table has 200,000 to 250,000 clones, about 80% seen once; the top ten hold 3% to 4.5%. Sequencing was performed on PBMCs or T cells enriched from blood (not recorded which). The receptor source for this set is a woman in her forties who had been exposed to COVID-19. Each CDR3 is given with its conserved first and last residue. The order of the fields is clone size, D gene, J gene, V gene, CDR3 length, CDR3 DNA, CDR3 protein. D genes are given only for firm matches. Clone size is given for some rows only: seen once, a few or many times, or a class if the clone is expanded.

size: -; D: TRBD1; J: TRBJ1-2; V: TRBV3-1/TRBV3-2; length: 17; DNA: TGTGCCAGCAGGCGCCGGGACAGGGGAGGGTCGGGGAATGGCTACACCTTC; CDR3: CASRRRDRGGSGNGYTF
size: -; D: TRBD1; J: TRBJ2-7; V: TRBV5-4; length: 14; DNA: TGTGCCAGCAGCTTGGGGCAGGGGGCCTACGAGCAGTACTTC; CDR3: CASSLGQGAYEQYF
size: -; D: TRBD1; J: TRBJ2-5; V: TRBV3-1/TRBV3-2; length: 16; DNA: TGTGCCAGCAGCCAAGTCCGGACAGGGATGCAAGAGACCCAGTACTTC; CDR3: CASSQVRTGMQETQYF
size: -; D: -; J: TRBJ1-5; V: TRBV19; length: 15; DNA: TGTGCCAGTAACCCGAGGGTGCCAAGTGGGCAGCCCCAGCATTTT; CDR3: CASNPRVPSGQPQHF
size: -; D: -; J: TRBJ2-3; V: TRBV9; length: 15; DNA: TGTGCCAGCAGCGTTAGCGGTGCTAGCACAGATACGCAGTATTTT; CDR3: CASSVSGASTDTQYF
size: -; D: TRBD1; J: TRBJ1-1; V: TRBV3-1/TRBV3-2; length: 15; DNA: TGTGCCAGCAGCCAAGACAGGGCAGGGGGCACTGAAGCTTTCTTT; CDR3: CASSQDRAGGTEAFF
size: -; D: TRBD1; J: TRBJ1-1; V: TRBV6-5; length: 14; DNA: TGTGCCAGCAGCCAGCCCGACAGGGGGGCTGAAGCTTTCTTT; CDR3: CASSQPDRGAEAFF
size: -; D: TRBD1; J: TRBJ2-7; V: TRBV29-1; length: 15; DNA: TGCAGCGTTGAAGATGGGACAGGGGGGGCCTACGAGCAGTACTTC; CDR3: CSVEDGTGGAYEQYF
size: -; D: TRBD2; J: TRBJ2-3; V: TRBV6-4; length: 16; DNA: TGTGCCAGCAGTGACCACGCTAGCGGGGGGACAGATACGCAGTATTTT; CDR3: CASSDHASGGTDTQYF
size: -; D: TRBD2; J: TRBJ2-1; V: TRBV5-1; length: 16; DNA: TGCGCCAGCAGCTTGCTAGCGGGGGGGCACTACAATGAGCAGTTCTTC; CDR3: CASSLLAGGHYNEQFF
size: -; D: -; J: TRBJ1-6; V: TRBV21-1; length: 12; DNA: TGTGCCAGGGGGGGGACTAATTCACCCCTCCACTTT; CDR3: CARGGTNSPLHF
size: -; D: TRBD2; J: TRBJ2-5; V: TRBV27; length: 12; DNA: TGTGCCAGCTCCGGGTCGGGGGGGACCCAGTACTTC; CDR3: CASSGSGGTQYF
size: -; D: -; J: TRBJ2-7; V: TRBV30; length: 14; DNA: TGTGCCTGGAGTGGGTTCAGGGAATCCTACGAGCAGTACTTC; CDR3: CAWSGFRESYEQYF
size: -; D: -; J: TRBJ1-2; V: TRBV6-5; length: 12; DNA: TGTGCCAGCGGTCCAGGGTGGTATGGCTACACCTTC; CDR3: CASGPGWYGYTF
size: -; D: TRBD2; J: TRBJ2-3; V: TRBV14; length: 16; DNA: TGTGCCAGCAGCCAAGTTGGCGGGGGGGCGGAAGATACGCAGTATTTT; CDR3: CASSQVGGGAEDTQYF
size: -; D: -; J: TRBJ1-1; V: TRBV5-1; length: 13; DNA: TGCGCCAGCAGCTTGGCCCCCCTCCTTGAAGCTTTCTTT; CDR3: CASSLAPLLEAFF
size: -; D: -; J: TRBJ2-5; V: TRBV11-3; length: 16; DNA: TGTGCCAGCAGCCAGACAGGACTTTTGCCCTTGGAGACCCAGTACTTC; CDR3: CASSQTGLLPLETQYF
size: -; D: TRBD2; J: TRBJ2-7; V: TRBV7-2; length: 16; DNA: TGTGCCAGCAGCTTACATTCCGGACTAGCGATCGTCGAGCAGTACTTC; CDR3: CASSLHSGLAIVEQYF
size: -; D: TRBD1; J: TRBJ1-1; V: TRBV4-1; length: 15; DNA: TGCGCCAGCAGCCAAGTTGGACAGGGGAACACTGAAGCTTTCTTT; CDR3: CASSQVGQGNTEAFF
size: -; D: TRBD2; J: TRBJ2-2; V: TRBV11-2; length: 17; DNA: TGTGCCAGCAGCGCGCGGTTAGGAACGGGGGGGACCGGGGAGCTGTTTTTT; CDR3: CASSARLGTGGTGELFF
size: -; D: TRBD1; J: TRBJ2-7; V: TRBV9; length: 15; DNA: TGTGCCAGCAGCCCGTCCAGGGGGCACGACTACGAGCAGTACTTC; CDR3: CASSPSRGHDYEQYF
size: -; D: TRBD2; J: TRBJ2-1; V: TRBV24-1; length: 15; DNA: TGTGCCACCAGTAGAGCGGGGGGATCCTACAATGAGCAGTTCTTC; CDR3: CATSRAGGSYNEQFF
size: -; D: TRBD1; J: TRBJ2-7; V: TRBV3-1/TRBV3-2; length: 15; DNA: TGTGCCAGCAGTCCAAGCAGGGGGTCTCGGGTCGAGCAGTACTTC; CDR3: CASSPSRGSRVEQYF
size: -; D: -; J: TRBJ1-5; V: TRBV18; length: 16; DNA: TGTGCCAGCTCACCAGGGTCCCTCCGGGGCAATCAGCCCCAGCATTTT; CDR3: CASSPGSLRGNQPQHF
size: -; D: TRBD1; J: TRBJ1-5; V: TRBV6-5; length: 12; DNA: TGTGCCAGCAGACAGGGGGATCAGCCCCAGCATTTT; CDR3: CASRQGDQPQHF
size: -; D: TRBD1; J: TRBJ1-1; V: TRBV5-8; length: 15; DNA: TGTGCCAGCAGCTTGGGTGGACAGGGGAACACTGAAGCTTTCTTT; CDR3: CASSLGGQGNTEAFF
size: -; D: -; J: TRBJ1-5; V: TRBV28; length: 15; DNA: TGTGCCAGCAGTCGCCCGCGGGGATGGGGACAGCCCCAGCATTTT; CDR3: CASSRPRGWGQPQHF
size: -; D: -; J: TRBJ1-2; V: TRBV19; length: 15; DNA: TGTGCCAGTAGTATAGATCCCTCGGGAGTGCGGGGCTACACCTTC; CDR3: CASSIDPSGVRGYTF
size: once; D: TRBD1; J: TRBJ2-5; V: TRBV18; length: 14; DNA: TGTGCCAGCTCCGCGACAGGGGCCCGGGAGACCCAGTACTTC; CDR3: CASSATGARETQYF
size: -; D: -; J: TRBJ1-5; V: TRBV10-1; length: 12; DNA: TGCGCCACAGGGGATAGCAATCAGCCCCAGCATTTT; CDR3: CATGDSNQPQHF
size: -; D: -; J: TRBJ2-1; V: TRBV27; length: 15; DNA: TGTGCCAGCAGTATCCCCGGGGGGCCGGGGAATGAGCAGTTCTTC; CDR3: CASSIPGGPGNEQFF
size: few; D: TRBD1; J: TRBJ1-2; V: TRBV28; length: 15; DNA: TGTGCCAGCAGTTCCTCCGGGACAGAGCGGCGGGGCTACACCTTC; CDR3: CASSSSGTERRGYTF
size: once; D: TRBD1; J: TRBJ1-5; V: TRBV6-6; length: 15; DNA: TGTGCCAGCACTTCCGGGACAGTACACAATCAGCCCCAGCATTTT; CDR3: CASTSGTVHNQPQHF
size: -; D: TRBD1; J: TRBJ1-4; V: TRBV19; length: 15; DNA: TGTGCCAGTAGTCTTGGGAACAGGGGTAGTGAAAAACTGTTTTTT; CDR3: CASSLGNRGSEKLFF
size: few; D: TRBD1; J: TRBJ1-4; V: TRBV7-7; length: 16; DNA: TGTGCTAGCAGCTCGGGACAGGGGGCCGGTGGAGAAAAACTGTTTTTT; CDR3: CASSSGQGAGGEKLFF
size: -; D: TRBD1; J: TRBJ2-1; V: TRBV7-9; length: 12; DNA: TGTGCCAGCAGGCGGACAGGGGATGAGCAGTTCTTC; CDR3: CASRRTGDEQFF
size: -; D: TRBD2; J: TRBJ2-3; V: TRBV18; length: 15; DNA: TGTGCCAGCTCAACTCTAGCGGCTAGCACAGATACGCAGTATTTT; CDR3: CASSTLAASTDTQYF
size: -; D: -; J: TRBJ2-5; V: TRBV5-1; length: 17; DNA: TGCGCCAGCAGCCCCACAAGATCGACAGCGAACCAAGAGACCCAGTACTTC; CDR3: CASSPTRSTANQETQYF
size: -; D: -; J: TRBJ2-7; V: TRBV27; length: 14; DNA: TGTGCCAGCAGTTTATTCCGAGGGCCCTACGAGCAGTACTTC; CDR3: CASSLFRGPYEQYF
size: -; D: TRBD1; J: TRBJ1-4; V: TRBV6-2/TRBV6-3; length: 14; DNA: TGTGCCAGCAGATACCGGGACAGGGGTGAAAAACTGTTTTTT; CDR3: CASRYRDRGEKLFF
size: -; D: TRBD1; J: TRBJ1-4; V: TRBV25-1; length: 15; DNA: TGTGCCAGCGGGACAGGGGAAACAACTAATGAAAAACTGTTTTTT; CDR3: CASGTGETTNEKLFF
size: few; D: TRBD2; J: TRBJ2-1; V: TRBV3-1/TRBV3-2; length: 15; DNA: TGTGCCAGCAGCCCACCACGGATAGCGGGGGTGGAGCAGTTCTTC; CDR3: CASSPPRIAGVEQFF
size: -; D: TRBD1; J: TRBJ1-5; V: TRBV9; length: 16; DNA: TGTGCCAGCAGCGTCGGGACAGGGGAAGGAAATCAGCCCCAGCATTTT; CDR3: CASSVGTGEGNQPQHF
size: -; D: -; J: TRBJ2-2; V: TRBV6-6; length: 14; DNA: TGTGCCAGCGGGTCCGAGGTCTTAATCGGGGAGCTGTTTTTT; CDR3: CASGSEVLIGELFF
size: -; D: -; J: TRBJ1-5; V: TRBV7-8; length: 14; DNA: TGTGCCAGCAGCCTGAGACAGGCAGATCAGCCCCAGCATTTT; CDR3: CASSLRQADQPQHF
size: -; D: TRBD2; J: TRBJ2-4; V: TRBV27; length: 16; DNA: TGTGCCAGCAGTTTACTCAGCGGGGGGACTTTAAACATTCAGTACTTC; CDR3: CASSLLSGGTLNIQYF
size: -; D: TRBD1; J: TRBJ2-6; V: TRBV25-1; length: 18; DNA: TGTGCCAGCAGTGCTCGACAGGGCGTGACTTCTGGGGCCAACGTCCTGACTTTC; CDR3: CASSARQGVTSGANVLTF
size: -; D: -; J: TRBJ1-4; V: TRBV9; length: 16; DNA: TGTGCCAGCAGCGCCCCTCCGGGGAGTTATAATGAAAAACTGTTTTTT; CDR3: CASSAPPGSYNEKLFF
size: -; D: -; J: TRBJ1-6; V: TRBV7-8; length: 17; DNA: TGTGCCAGCAGCTTAGATGGGGCATTGACCTATAATTCACCCCTCCACTTT; CDR3: CASSLDGALTYNSPLHF
size: -; D: -; J: TRBJ1-6; V: TRBV5-4; length: 15; DNA: TGTGCCAGCAGCGGCGAGCAGCGGGGGAATTCACCCCTCCACTTT; CDR3: CASSGEQRGNSPLHF
size: -; D: -; J: TRBJ2-2; V: TRBV14; length: 17; DNA: TGTGCCAGCAGCCAAGATCGAAGCACAGGGCGCACCGGGGAGCTGTTTTTT; CDR3: CASSQDRSTGRTGELFF
size: -; D: TRBD2; J: TRBJ2-2; V: TRBV7-3; length: 18; DNA: TGTGCCAGCAGCTTAATGGCGGGGGGATCCGCGAACACCGGGGAGCTGTTTTTT; CDR3: CASSLMAGGSANTGELFF